The 20 T cell receptor beta chains below come from one sample, sequenced in a study of regulatory dendritic cells for organ transplantation. Allogeneic regulatory or mature dendritic cells were co-cultured for 5 days with CFSE-labeled sorted T cells at 1:10. Assay used: immunoSEQ multiplex PCR; TCRdb lists only in-frame clones, some missing. The table lists about 17,000 clones, 70% to 85% of them singletons. The antigens of these receptors remain unknown. The sample comprised memory CD4+ T cells from blood cultured with regulatory dendritic cells. As to subset: CD45RO+ memory T cells. The receptors derive from a human donor in good health.

J is TRBJ1-1 and V is TRBV5-4; 11 nucleotides agree with TRBD1. Germline CDR1 and CDR2: SGHNT and YYREEE (reference sequence). The CDR3 length is 16 residues. The ends lost 0 bases at V and 4 bases at J; junction bases unmatched: 5. The CDR3 is CASSLDYGTGGTEAFF. Here the CDR3 DNA reads TGTGCCAGCAGCTTGGACTACGGGACAGGGGGCACTGAAGCTTTCTTT.

J is TRBJ1-1 and V is TRBV27, with a tentative D call TRBD1 (6 bases). Germline V lookup: CDR1 MNHEY, CDR2 SMNVEV (reference sequence). V lost 7 bases and J lost 3, with 21 bases in between. This CDR3 spans 16 amino acids. CDR3 bases: TGTGCCAGCAACCCCTTCGGGGGGCAGTCGGACACTGAAGCTTTCTTT. It translates to CASNPFGGQSDTEAFF.

The chain couples TRBV4-2 to TRBJ2-2; 7 bases are shared with TRBD1. V lost 1 base, J lost 2 bases, and 4 bases stayed unmatched. CDR1 LGHNA and CDR2 YNFKEQ come from the germline V gene. The CDR3 length is 16 residues. Here the CDR3 reads CASSQVQGVNTGELFF. The CDR3 DNA reads as TGTGCCAGCAGCCAAGTTCAGGGGGTTAACACCGGGGAGCTGTTTTTT.

The chain combines TRBV6-5 with TRBJ1-6, with TRBD1 as a possible D gene (5 bases). V gave up 8 bases and J gave up 8 bases, with 7 bases separating them. The CDR3 totals 11 residues. In germline, CDR1 is MNHEY, CDR2 SVGAGI. The CDR3 DNA reads as TGTGCCAGCGGGGGGGATTCACCCCTCCACTTT. Protein sequence: CASGGDSPLHF.

This chain uses TRBV2 with TRBJ1-2; a possible D gene is TRBD1 (5 bases). The germline CDR1 and CDR2 sequences are SNHLY and FYNNEI. The CDR3 covers 13 residues. The V end lost 4 bases, the J end lost 3 bases, and 9 bases lay between the germline ends. CDR3 nucleotide sequence: TGTGCCAGCAGTGTGGGAGGGGACTATGGCTACACCTTC. Protein: CASSVGGDYGYTF.

This chain joins TRBV5-8 and TRBJ2-3; 9 nucleotides agree with TRBD1. CDR3 size: 17 residues. V shed 6 bases, J shed 4 bases, and the junction held 15 bases outside the gene matches. Germline V gives CDR1 SGHTS, CDR2 YDEGEE. CDR3 nucleotide sequence: TGTGCCAGCACCATCGGGACAGGGAGTAGGGGCTCAGATACGCAGTATTTT. Translation: CASTIGTGSRGSDTQYF. The full variable domain, in which reference TRBV5-8 and TRBJ2-3 provide the parts outside the CDR3, is EAGVTQSPTHLIKTRGQQATLRCSPISGHTSVYWYQQALGLGLQFLLWYDEGEERNRGNFPPRFSGRQFPNYSSELNVNALELEDSALYLCASTIGTGSRGSDTQYFGPGTRLTVL.

This chain uses TRBV6-1 with TRBJ2-7, with D perhaps TRBD1 (7 bases). Trimming pared 1 base from V and 6 bases from J, leaving 22 bases between. The length of the CDR3 is 17 residues. The germline gives CDR1 MNHNS, CDR2 SASEGT. This CDR3 is CASSEVAGARGAGEQYF. CDR3 bases: TGTGCCAGCAGTGAAGTGGCAGGAGCCAGGGGGGCAGGCGAGCAGTACTTC.

The rearrangement uses TRBV5-4 and TRBJ1-2; unclear D gene. This CDR3 comprises 13 residues. The V end lost 5 bases, the J end lost 3 bases, and 11 bases lay between the germline ends. Germline V gene data show CDR1 as SGHNT and CDR2 as YYREEE (reference sequence). The CDR3 sequence is CASSEGQYYGYTF. Here the CDR3 DNA reads TGTGCCAGCAGTGAAGGCCAGTACTATGGCTACACCTTC.

This chain connects TRBV7-6 to TRBJ2-7, with D perhaps matching TRBD1 (5 bases). V dropped 1 base and J dropped 6 bases, with 13 bases sitting between them. Germline V CDR1 and CDR2: SGHVS, FNYEAQ. The CDR3 runs 14 residues. The CDR3 reads CASSLGQGTAEQYF. CDR3 bases: TGTGCCAGCAGCTTAGGCCAGGGTACGGCCGAGCAGTACTTC.

This chain links TRBV19 with TRBJ1-2; D is unclear. Germline assignment: CDR1 LNHDA and CDR2 SQIVND (reference sequence). CDR3 length equals 14 residues. V gave up 5 bases and J gave up 2 bases, with 12 bases separating them. This CDR3 is CASSRPDENYGYTF. For the CDR3, the DNA is TGTGCCAGTAGTCGTCCGGACGAAAACTATGGCTACACCTTC.

This chain connects TRBV27 to TRBJ1-2, with D possibly being TRBD1 (5 bases). V was cut by 3 bases and J by 6 bases, with 11 bases left in between. This CDR3 has 13 amino acids. Germline V gene data show CDR1 as MNHEY and CDR2 as SMNVEV (reference sequence). The CDR3 here is CASSFKGFDGYTF. For the CDR3, the DNA is TGTGCCAGCAGTTTTAAGGGGTTCGATGGCTACACCTTC.

The chain carries TRBV4-3 and TRBJ2-2; TRBD2 matches at 8 bases. This CDR3 has 16 amino acids. J was trimmed by 8 bases and V by 1 base; bases with no gene match: 9. Germline V gives CDR1 LGHNA, CDR2 YSLEER. In DNA form, the CDR3 reads TGCGCCAGCAGCCAAGGGGCACTAGCGGATGGAGGGGAGCTGTTTTTT. Protein sequence: CASSQGALADGGELFF.

This clone was detected once. The V and J genes are TRBV27 and TRBJ2-5, with D perhaps matching TRBD1 (6 bases). CDR3 length: 14 amino acids. Trimming stripped 1 base from V and 2 bases from J, with 8 bases between. CDR1 is MNHEY and CDR2 is SMNVEV in the germline V gene (reference sequence). CDR3 in DNA: TGTGCCAGCAGTTTATGGGGGACACAAGAGACCCAGTACTTC. This encodes CASSLWGTQETQYF.

V and J are TRBV6-6 and TRBJ2-7, with 8 bases identical to TRBD2. J lost 2 bases, V lost 6 bases, and 12 bases had no gene match. The CDR3 is 16 amino acids. The germline CDR1 and CDR2 sequences are MNHNY and SVGAGI (reference sequence). CDR3 DNA: TGTGCCAGCAGCCCCGACCCACCCGGGGGGGCCTACGAGCAGTACTTC. This codes for CASSPDPPGGAYEQYF.

This clone occurred a few times. The V call is TRBV19, the J call TRBJ2-2; D remains unclear. The CDR3 sequence is 15 residues long. In germline, CDR1 is LNHDA, CDR2 SQIVND (reference sequence). V was shortened by 7 bases and J by 6 bases, with 18 bases between the two germline ends. CDR3 sequence reads: CASTFSGPRAGELFF. The CDR3 DNA follows: TGTGCCAGTACCTTCTCCGGACCCCGCGCCGGGGAGCTGTTTTTT.

This chain links TRBV9 with TRBJ2-5, with TRBD2 matching 8 bases. Germline V gene data show CDR1 as SGDLS and CDR2 as YYNGEE. V lost 0 bases and J lost 1; bases outside the gene matches: 8. This CDR3 has 17 amino acids. The CDR3 region is CASSVVGLAGTQETQYF. The CDR3 DNA reads as TGTGCCAGCAGCGTAGTGGGGTTAGCGGGGACCCAAGAGACCCAGTACTTC. The full variable domain, completed using reference TRBV9 and TRBJ2-5, is DSGVTQTPKHLITATGQRVTLRCSPRSGDLSVYWYQQSLDQGLQFLIQYYNGEERAKGNILERFSAQQFPDLHSELNLSSLELGDSALYFCASSVVGLAGTQETQYFGPGTRLLVL.

In this sample, this clone turned up once. The V gene is TRBV5-4, the J gene TRBJ2-7; 10 positions match TRBD1. J was trimmed by 7 bases and V by 1 base; bases with no gene match: 5. Germline assignment: CDR1 SGHNT and CDR2 YYREEE (reference sequence). The CDR3 runs to 14 residues. The CDR3 region has the DNA TGTGCCAGCAGCTTGTGGACAGGGGGGTGGGAGCAGTACTTC. As protein: CASSLWTGGWEQYF.

This clone was counted a few times. The V call is TRBV7-9, the J call TRBJ2-1; D not certain. The V end lost 0 bases, the J end lost 6 bases, and 12 bases lay between the germline ends. The length of the CDR3 is 15 residues. Germline lookup yields CDR1 SEHNR and CDR2 FQNEAQ (reference sequence). The CDR3 region has the DNA TGTGCCAGCAGCTTAGCGTACTCCAAGACCAATGAGCAGTTCTTC. Protein sequence: CASSLAYSKTNEQFF.

This sequence joins TRBV9 and TRBJ2-2; D is ambiguous. The CDR3 totals 16 residues. Trimming left V 3 bases short and J 5 bases short, with 17 bases between. CDR1 is SGDLS and CDR2 is YYNGEE in the germline V gene. CDR3 sequence reads: CASSGSSAPLTGELFF. Here the CDR3 DNA reads TGTGCCAGCAGCGGGTCCAGTGCCCCTTTAACCGGGGAGCTGTTTTTT.

This rearrangement joins TRBV12-2 to TRBJ2-7; no check of the table's D call, TRBD2, against the DNA was made. TRBV12-2 is shown as a pseudogene. The CDR3 has 16 amino acids. The CDR3 is CASRLARERESYEQYF. The CDR3 nucleotides read TGTGCAAGTCGCTTAGCGCGAGAGCGGGAGTCCTACGAGCAGTACTTC.